Each of the 3 T cell receptor beta chains below was sequenced from the same sample in a study of cytomegalovirus exposure and HLA in healthy donors. 13 Jbeta primers and 60 Vbeta primers were used for the PCR. Sequenced by immunoSEQ multiplex PCR; TCRdb stores in-frame clones only, minus some. The sample shows some 110,000 clones, roughly 79% of them seen only once. Sequences were obtained from PBMCs. The receptors were gathered from a young woman in good health and CMV-seronegative.

This clone was seen once. The chain employs TRBV5-1 and TRBJ1-5; D not certain. The CDR3 is 14 amino acids. V lost 7 bases and J 0 bases, leaving 11 bases between the germline ends. CDR1 is SGHRS and CDR2 is YFSETQ in the germline V gene. For the CDR3, the DNA is TGCGCCAGCCGCCCGGGGAATAGCAATCAGCCCCAGCATTTT. Translating it yields CASRPGNSNQPQHF.

The V gene is TRBV28, the J gene TRBJ1-5; 8 nucleotides agree with TRBD1. The germline CDR1 and CDR2 sequences are MDHEN and SYDVKM. After removal of 6 bases from V and 2 bases from J, the junction contained 9 bases not matched to a gene. The CDR3 runs 16 residues. The CDR3 DNA reads TGTGCCAGCAGAACGCGCACAGGGGGAGGCAATCAGCCCCAGCATTTT. It encodes CASRTRTGGGNQPQHF.

This sequence joins TRBV20-1 and TRBJ2-1; D remains unclear. The germline gives CDR1 DFQATT, CDR2 SNEGSKA (reference sequence). The CDR3 extends over 10 amino acids. With 6 bases removed from V and 7 bases from J, the gap between germline ends came to 7 bases. Here the CDR3 DNA reads TGCAGTGCCGCCGGTAATGAGCAGTTCTTC. This translates into CSAAGNEQFF.